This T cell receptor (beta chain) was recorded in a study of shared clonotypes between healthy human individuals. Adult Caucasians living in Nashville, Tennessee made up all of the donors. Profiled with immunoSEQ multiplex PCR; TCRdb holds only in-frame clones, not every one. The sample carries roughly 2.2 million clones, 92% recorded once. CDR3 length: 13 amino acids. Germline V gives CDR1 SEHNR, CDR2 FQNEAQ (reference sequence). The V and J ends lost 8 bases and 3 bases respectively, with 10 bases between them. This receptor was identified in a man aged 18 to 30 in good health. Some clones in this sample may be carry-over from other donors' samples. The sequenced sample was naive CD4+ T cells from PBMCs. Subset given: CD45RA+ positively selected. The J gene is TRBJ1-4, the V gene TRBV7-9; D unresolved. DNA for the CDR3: TGTGCCAGCCTAAGGGTGGCTAATGAAAAACTGTTTTTT. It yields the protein CASLRVANEKLFF.